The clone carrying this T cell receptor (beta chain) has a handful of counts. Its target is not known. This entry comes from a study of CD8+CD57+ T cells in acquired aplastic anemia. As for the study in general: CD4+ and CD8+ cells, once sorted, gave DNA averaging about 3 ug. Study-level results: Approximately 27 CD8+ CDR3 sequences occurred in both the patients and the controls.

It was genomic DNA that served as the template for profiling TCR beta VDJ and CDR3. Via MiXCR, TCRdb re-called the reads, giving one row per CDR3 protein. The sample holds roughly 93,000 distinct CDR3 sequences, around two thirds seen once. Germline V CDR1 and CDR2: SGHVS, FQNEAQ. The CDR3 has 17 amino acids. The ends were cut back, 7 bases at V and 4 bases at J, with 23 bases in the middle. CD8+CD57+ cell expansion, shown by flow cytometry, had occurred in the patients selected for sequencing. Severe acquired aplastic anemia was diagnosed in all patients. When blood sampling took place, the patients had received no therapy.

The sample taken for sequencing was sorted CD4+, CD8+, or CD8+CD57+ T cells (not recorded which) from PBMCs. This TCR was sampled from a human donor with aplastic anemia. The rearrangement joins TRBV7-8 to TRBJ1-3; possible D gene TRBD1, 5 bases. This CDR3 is CASTDKPWGRSGNTIYF. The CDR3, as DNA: TGTGCCAGCACCGACAAACCTTGGGGACGTTCCGGAAACACCATATATTTT. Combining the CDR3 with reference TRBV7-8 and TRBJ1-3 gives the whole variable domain GAGVSQSPRYKVAKRGQDVALRCDPISGHVSLFWYQQALGQGPEFLTYFQNEAQLDKSGLPSDRFFAERPEGSVSTLKIQRTQQEDSAVYLCASTDKPWGRSGNTIYFGEGSWLTVV.